What follows are 12 T cell receptor beta chains derived from one specimen sequenced in a study of PD-L1 blockade in urothelial cancer. Clones were read by immunoSEQ multiplex PCR, and TCRdb kept only the in-frame ones, dropping some. Here the sample spans 55,000 to 85,000 clones, about 89% being singletons. The sample consisted of PBMCs, taken around atezolizumab (anti-PD-L1) treatment. Receptors were obtained from a man between 60 and 70 years old with urothelial cancer.

This chain joins TRBV2 and TRBJ1-4, with D perhaps TRBD1 (6 bases). Germline V gene sequence: CDR1 SNHLY, CDR2 FYNNEI. The CDR3 sequence is 14 residues long. The germline V and J ends were trimmed by 10 bases and 3 bases, with 15 bases remaining between them. For the CDR3, the DNA is TGTGCCACCTCGGGGGGCAGTGCTAATGAAAAACTGTTTTTT. Translating it yields CATSGGSANEKLFF.

This chain joins TRBV19 and TRBJ1-1; 7 bases map to TRBD1. V lost 4 bases and J lost 6; bases outside the gene matches: 8. This CDR3 region has 14 residues. Germline V CDR1 and CDR2: LNHDA, SQIVND (reference sequence). CDR3 sequence: CASSTTGDYAEAFF. As DNA, the CDR3 is TGTGCCAGTAGTACTACAGGGGATTACGCTGAAGCTTTCTTT.

V and J are TRBV30 and TRBJ1-1; D gene uncertain. Germline V gene data show CDR1 as GTSNPN and CDR2 as SVGIG (reference sequence). The CDR3 runs to 12 residues. Trimming left V 3 bases short and J 1 base short, with 6 bases between. In DNA, the CDR3 is TGTGCCTGGAGCAGACAGAACACTGAAGCTTTCTTT. Protein product: CAWSRQNTEAFF.

The chain is built from TRBV4-3 and TRBJ1-5; 10 bases line up with TRBD1. The CDR3 runs to 15 residues. V lost 3 bases to trimming and J lost 7 bases; unmatched junction nucleotides: 6. Germline V gene sequence: CDR1 LGHNA, CDR2 YSLEER. CDR3 protein: CASSHETGGDQPQHF. The CDR3 nucleotides read TGCGCCAGCAGCCACGAGACAGGGGGCGACCAGCCCCAGCATTTT.

V usage is TRBV9 and J usage is TRBJ2-2; 9 bases are shared with TRBD2. V lost 2 bases, J lost 2 bases, and 7 bases stayed unmatched. CDR1 and CDR2 (germline): SGDLS, YYNGEE. The CDR3 consists of 17 residues. The CDR3 DNA reads as TGTGCCAGCAGCGTGGGCGGGGGGGCGTCTAACACCGGGGAGCTGTTTTTT. It codes for CASSVGGGASNTGELFF.

This chain links TRBV4-1 with TRBJ2-2, with 11 bases that match TRBD2. The CDR3 spans 17 residues. Germline-derived CDR1 and CDR2 are MGHRA and YSYEKL. V gave up 4 bases and J gave up 6 bases; unmatched junction bases: 10. Here the CDR3 reads CASSRGLAGRGAGELFF. CDR3 bases: TGCGCCAGCAGCCGTGGACTAGCGGGTCGAGGCGCCGGGGAGCTGTTTTTT.

The table lists this clone with a few counts. The gene calls are TRBV27 and TRBJ2-1; D is undetermined. V was cut by 6 bases and J by 9 bases, with 18 bases left in between. The CDR3 contains 14 residues. Germline V gene lookup returns CDR1 MNHEY and CDR2 SMNVEV (reference sequence). The CDR3: CASSETPRVFEQFF. The CDR3 nucleotides read TGTGCCAGCAGCGAAACCCCCCGGGTATTTGAGCAGTTCTTC.

The CDR3 here is CASSPSTGNTEAFF. The CDR3 DNA reads as TGTGCCAGCTCCCCCTCGACAGGAAACACTGAAGCTTTCTTT. This rearrangement joins TRBV11-2 to TRBJ1-1; a weak D match, TRBD1 (6 bases). V was cut by 8 bases and J by 2 bases, with 15 bases left in between. This CDR3 contains 14 residues. Per the germline V gene, CDR1 is SGHAT and CDR2 is FQNNGV.

The genes are TRBV23-1 and TRBJ2-1, with TRBD2 identical over 8 bases. TRBV23-1 is annotated as an ORF whose role is uncertain. The CDR3 is 15 amino acids. The V and J ends lost 7 bases and 4 bases, in that order; junction bases with no gene match: 9. CDR3 sequence reads: CASTEGSSGYNEQFF. The DNA for the CDR3 is TGCGCCAGCACCGAAGGGTCTAGCGGGTACAATGAGCAGTTCTTC.

The chain links TRBV5-5 to TRBJ1-4; no firm D call. The germline gives CDR1 SGHKS, CDR2 YYEKEE (reference sequence). The V and J ends lost 3 bases and 3 bases respectively, with 12 bases between them. This CDR3 spans 15 amino acids. The CDR3 DNA reads TGTGCCAGCAGCTACATACAGCGGTCTAATGAAAAACTGTTTTTT. It encodes CASSYIQRSNEKLFF.

The chain joins TRBV7-2 to TRBJ2-1, with 7 bases aligning to TRBD2. This CDR3 is 14 amino acids long. With 1 base clipped from V and 6 bases from J, the junction kept 3 bases outside the gene matches. Germline CDR1 reads SGHTA; CDR2 reads FQGNSA. Written as DNA, the CDR3 is TGTGCCAGCAGCTTAGAGGGAGGGGTCAATGAGCAGTTCTTC. It yields the protein CASSLEGGVNEQFF.

The V gene is TRBV6-6, the J gene TRBJ1-3, with 7 bases fitting TRBD1. This CDR3 is built from 13 residues. V shed 8 bases, J shed 7 bases, and the junction held 8 bases outside the gene matches. Germline CDR1 MNHNY, CDR2 SVGAGI (reference sequence). The DNA of the CDR3 is TGTGCCAGCGCCCAGGGGGTCGCCAACACCATATATTTT. Residues: CASAQGVANTIYF.